This T cell receptor (beta chain) was sequenced for a study of blood T cell repertoires in COVID-19. As for the study in general: There were acute and convalescent COVID-19 samples, and they came from the United States, Italy and Spain. PBMCs, B-cell-depleted T cells, or T cells were the source of the cDNA or gDNA that made up the material.

The CDR3 has 13 residues. Germline CDR1 and CDR2: SNHLY and FYNNEI. The V and J ends lost 5 bases and 7 bases, in that order; junction bases with no gene match: 7. While infection was still active, Seattle patients were enrolled and then followed longitudinally. The method was immunoSEQ multiplex PCR; TCRdb's version includes in-frame clones alone and lacks a portion of them. This table has a few hundred thousand clones, 90% appearing once. The sample was peripheral blood. This chain joins TRBV2 and TRBJ1-2; 7 nucleotides match TRBD1. This clonotype was sampled from a woman aged 60-75 years with COVID-19, enrolled during active disease. In nucleotides, the CDR3 is TGTGCCAGCAGTTGGGACAGTGGATCTGGCTACACCTTC. This translates into CASSWDSGSGYTF.